This T cell receptor (beta chain) was retrieved from a study of early T cells in non-severe SARS-CoV-2 infection (dated by TCRdb to the early 2020s). About the study as a whole: Because TCR sequencing relied on bulk RNA taken from unsorted whole blood, pairing of alpha and beta chains was not possible. Points the paper makes about the study in general: VDJdb matching was skewed toward anti-spike CD8 responses and likely underestimated virus-specific expansions by missing private and CD4 specificities.

The sample holds many counts of this clonotype. This receptor's antigen is unknown. Base qualities are not provided; no much larger clone lies one nucleotide away. Based on the germline V gene, the CDR1 and CDR2 sequences are SGHVS and FQNEAQ. The CDR3, from cysteine to phenylalanine, totals 16 residues. Of the read, only the CDR3 DNA is kept; its 48 bases are in frame from base 1. V is cut by 6 bases and J by 5 bases, and the space between the germline ends is 19 bases. Set within a cohort of healthcare workers in London, UK, this nested case-control study involved weekly PCR testing of nasopharyngeal swabs along with blood sampling. Between 23 and 31 March 2020, the week of the UK lockdown, healthcare workers were enrolled and then followed up weekly for as long as 16 weeks. The library was built by means of 5' RACE. These reads were obtained on a NextSeq 500. In the TCR library protocol, unique molecular identifiers were attached to individual cDNA molecules to correct for PCR bias and sequencing error. Sequencing covered both TCR alpha and beta chains, and within each sample the abundances of alpha and beta sequences were tightly co-correlated. On the authors' methods: Decombinator V4 was used to perform V gene, J gene and CDR3 annotation of TCR sequences. Expanded TCRs were defined as changing significantly between any two time points under a Poisson model with p below 0.0001. TCR abundances were normalised to the total number of TCRs sequenced per sample and expressed as counts per million. MAIT TCRs were defined by TRAV1-2 paired with TRAJ12, TRAJ20 or TRAJ33, and iNKT TCRs by TRAV10 paired with TRAJ18. VDJdb, accessed 1 November 2021, was searched for CMV, EBV and SARS-CoV-2 annotated TCRs, excluding TCRs annotated for multiple antigens. Through fastp at Q25 and MiXCR, TCRdb rebuilt clones from the public reads, retaining in-frame beta chains. Under each unique CDR3 protein, matching rows form one entry showing the most common genes and DNA. TCRdb assigned the V and J calls; the authors' analysis was not used. In all, the sample holds some 40,000 distinct CDR3 sequences, and 4.5% to 5% of those were seen once. The top ten clonotypes cover around 4.5% of the sample.

In this chain, TRBV7-8 is recombined with TRBJ2-2; the D element could tentatively be TRBD1 or TRBD2, as 5 bases agree for each. The specimen sequenced was whole blood. The sequence was collected from an adult who was a healthcare worker with PCR-confirmed SARS-CoV-2 infection or an uninfected control (not recorded which). The bases are TGTGCCAGCAGACTCCGCCGGGACGCCGAGACCGGGGAGCTGTTTTTT. Its translation is CASRLRRDAETGELFF.